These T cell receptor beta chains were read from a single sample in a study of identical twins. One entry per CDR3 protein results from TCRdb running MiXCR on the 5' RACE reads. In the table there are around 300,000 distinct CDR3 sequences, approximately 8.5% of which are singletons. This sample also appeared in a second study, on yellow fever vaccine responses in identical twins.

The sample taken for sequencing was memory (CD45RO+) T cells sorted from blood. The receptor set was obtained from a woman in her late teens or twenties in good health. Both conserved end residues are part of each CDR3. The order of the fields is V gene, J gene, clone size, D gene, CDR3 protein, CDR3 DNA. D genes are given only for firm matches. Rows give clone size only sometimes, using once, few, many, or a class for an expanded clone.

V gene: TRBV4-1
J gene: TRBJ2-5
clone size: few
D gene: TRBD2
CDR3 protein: CASSPSRLAGGRETQYF
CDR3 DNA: TGCGCCAGCAGCCCTTCTAGACTAGCGGGAGGGCGGGAGACCCAGTACTTC

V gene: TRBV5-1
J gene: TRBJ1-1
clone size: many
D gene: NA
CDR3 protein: CASSLVDSGTEAFF
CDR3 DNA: TGCGCCAGCAGCTTGGTCGACAGCGGGACTGAAGCTTTCTTT

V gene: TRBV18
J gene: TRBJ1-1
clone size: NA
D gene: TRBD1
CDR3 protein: CASSRGQGRTVDNTEAFF
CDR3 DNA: TGTGCCAGCTCACGAGGACAGGGTAGGACCGTCGACAACACTGAAGCTTTCTTT

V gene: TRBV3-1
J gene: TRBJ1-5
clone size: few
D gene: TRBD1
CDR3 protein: CASSQGQGNQPQHF
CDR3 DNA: TGTGCCAGCAGCCAGGGACAGGGGAATCAGCCCCAGCATTTT

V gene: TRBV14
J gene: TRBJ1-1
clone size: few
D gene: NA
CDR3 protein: CASSLGTVKGAFF
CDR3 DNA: TGTGCCAGCAGCCTAGGGACGGTTAAAGGAGCTTTCTTT

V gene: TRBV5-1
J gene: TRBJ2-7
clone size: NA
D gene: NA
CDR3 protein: CASSPPDRTGSYEQYF
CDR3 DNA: TGCGCCAGCAGCCCGCCCGACCGGACTGGGTCCTACGAGCAGTACTTC

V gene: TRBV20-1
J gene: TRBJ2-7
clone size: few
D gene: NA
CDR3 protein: CSARRGQGTIRSYEQYF
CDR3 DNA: TGCAGTGCTAGAAGGGGGCAGGGGACTATCCGCTCCTACGAGCAGTACTTC

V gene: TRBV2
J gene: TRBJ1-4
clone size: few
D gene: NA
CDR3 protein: CASSPTGTREKLFF
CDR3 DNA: TGTGCCAGCAGTCCGACTGGGACTAGGGAAAAACTGTTTTTT

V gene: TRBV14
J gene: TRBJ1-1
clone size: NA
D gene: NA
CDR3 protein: CASSPPRGWENTEAFF
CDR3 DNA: TGTGCCAGCAGCCCCCCCCGGGGCTGGGAGAACACTGAAGCTTTCTTT

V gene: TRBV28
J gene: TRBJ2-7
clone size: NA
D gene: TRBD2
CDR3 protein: CASSEPGTSGRVEQYF
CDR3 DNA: TGTGCCAGCAGTGAGCCCGGGACTAGCGGGAGAGTGGAGCAGTACTTC

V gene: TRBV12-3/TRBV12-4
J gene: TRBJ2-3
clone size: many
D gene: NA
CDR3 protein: CASSYKTGGKTQYF
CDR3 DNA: TGTGCCAGCAGTTATAAAACAGGTGGCAAAACGCAGTATTTT

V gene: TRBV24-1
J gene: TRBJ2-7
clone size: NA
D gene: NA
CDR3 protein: CATSGRTATPDEQYF
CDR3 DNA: TGTGCCACCAGTGGGAGGACAGCCACCCCGGACGAGCAGTACTTC

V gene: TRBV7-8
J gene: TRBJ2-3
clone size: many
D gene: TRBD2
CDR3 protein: CASSVSGKFSTDTQYF
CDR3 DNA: TGTGCCAGCAGCGTTAGCGGGAAGTTCTCTACAGATACGCAGTATTTT

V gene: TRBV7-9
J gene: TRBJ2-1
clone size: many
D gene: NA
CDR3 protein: CASSLFGGLGYNEQFF
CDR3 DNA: TGTGCCAGCAGCTTATTCGGGGGCCTGGGATACAATGAGCAGTTCTTC

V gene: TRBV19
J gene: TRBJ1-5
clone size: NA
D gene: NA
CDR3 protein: CASSKYSNQPQHF
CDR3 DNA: TGTGCCAGTTCCAAGTATAGCAATCAGCCCCAGCATTTT

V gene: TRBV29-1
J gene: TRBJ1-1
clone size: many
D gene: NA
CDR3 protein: CSVKRNTEAFF
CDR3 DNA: TGCAGCGTTAAGAGGAACACTGAAGCTTTCTTT

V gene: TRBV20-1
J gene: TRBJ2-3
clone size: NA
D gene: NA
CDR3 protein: CSAKGEGATDTQYF
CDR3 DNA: TGCAGTGCAAAAGGGGAGGGGGCCACAGATACGCAGTATTTT